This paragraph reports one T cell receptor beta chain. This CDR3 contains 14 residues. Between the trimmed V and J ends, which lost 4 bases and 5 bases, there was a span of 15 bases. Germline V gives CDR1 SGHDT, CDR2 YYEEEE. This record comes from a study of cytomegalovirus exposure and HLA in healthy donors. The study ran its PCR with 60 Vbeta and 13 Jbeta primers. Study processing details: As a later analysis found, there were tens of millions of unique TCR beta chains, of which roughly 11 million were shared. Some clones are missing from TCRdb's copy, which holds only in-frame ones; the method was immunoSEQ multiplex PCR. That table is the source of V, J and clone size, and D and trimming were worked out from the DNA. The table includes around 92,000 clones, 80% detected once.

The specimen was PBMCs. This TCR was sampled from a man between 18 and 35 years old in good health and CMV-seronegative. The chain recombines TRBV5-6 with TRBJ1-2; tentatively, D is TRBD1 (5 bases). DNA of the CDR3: TGTGCCAGCAGCCTCAGGGAGGGAGGGTATGGCTACACCTTC. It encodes CASSLREGGYGYTF.